These 17 T cell receptor beta chains came from one sample sequenced in a study of molecular identifiers for immune sequencing clone quantification (dated by TCRdb to 2016 to 2018). The library relied on PCR. Instrument used: Illumina HiSeq 4000. Clones were called with MiXCR by TCRdb after fastp trimmed the public reads at Q25, and only in-frame beta chains were retained. Rows are unified per CDR3 protein, each entry keeping the most common DNA and genes. The sample table holds hundreds of thousands of distinct CDR3 sequences, of which approximately 20% were seen once. The biggest ten clones account for 0.85% of the sample. Sequencing was done on a sample of naive CD8+ T cells from blood, with Jurkat cell RNA spiked in. In the paper's terms, the cell subset or site label means: FACS-sorted CD8+CD4-CCR7+CD45RA+ naive T cells. The source of these receptors is a human donor in good health. Some libraries in this study had Jurkat cell RNA spiked in.

This chain joins TRBV19 and TRBJ2-1; no reliable D call. The CDR3 is 15 amino acids. V gave up 4 bases and J gave up 4 bases, with 14 bases separating them. Germline CDR1 is LNHDA and CDR2 is SQIVND (reference sequence). The CDR3 nucleotides are TGTGCCAGTAGTAATTCCGGACCCCCTTACAATGAGCAGTTCTTC. Translation: CASSNSGPPYNEQFF.

This clonotype was found once. A much larger clone differs by one base, so this may be a read error. The rearrangement links TRBV5-6 to TRBJ2-7; D gene uncertain. The CDR3 loop spans 14 amino acids. Per germline, CDR1 SGHDT and CDR2 YYEEEE. The CDR3 is CASGLVSRSYEQYF. The CDR3 DNA is TGTGCCAGCGGCTTGGTAAGCAGATCCTACGAGCAGTACTTC. The whole variable domain, filled in from reference TRBV5-6 and TRBJ2-7, reads DAGVTQSPTHLIKTRGQQVTLRCSPKSGHDTVSWYQQALGQGPQFIFQYYEEEERQRGNFPDRFSGHQFPNYSSELNVNALLLGDSALYLCASGLVSRSYEQYFGPGTRLTVT.

The chain is built from TRBV6-5 and TRBJ2-1; 8 bases agree with TRBD1. J was trimmed by 12 bases and V by 6 bases; bases with no gene match: 7. This CDR3 is built from 12 residues. Germline loops: CDR1 MNHEY, CDR2 SVGAGI. CDR3 nucleotides: TGTGCCAGCAGCCGGACAGGGTTTGGGCAGTTCTTC. It yields the protein CASSRTGFGQFF.

Only a few counts were recorded for this clonotype. This chain joins TRBV27 and TRBJ2-1, with 7 bases aligning to TRBD2. Trimming cost V 3 bases and J 5 bases; bases outside gene matches: 1. CDR3 length equals 13 residues. Per germline, CDR1 MNHEY and CDR2 SMNVEV (reference sequence). Written as DNA, the CDR3 is TGTGCCAGCAGTTTCCTAGCGGACAATGAGCAGTTCTTC. This sequence encodes CASSFLADNEQFF.

This clonotype was seen repeatedly, ten times or more. The chain uses TRBV27 and TRBJ2-1, with a tentative D call TRBD2 (5 bases). Germline CDR1 is MNHEY and CDR2 is SMNVEV (reference sequence). V was clipped by 3 bases and J by 2 bases, with 8 bases between them. The CDR3 is made up of 14 amino acids. The CDR3 spells CASSFDGAYNEQFF. The DNA of the CDR3 is TGTGCCAGCAGTTTCGACGGGGCCTACAATGAGCAGTTCTTC.

This clonotype was seen many times. The gene calls are TRBV20-1 and TRBJ1-5; D is unclear. The germline V and J ends were trimmed by 0 bases and 0 bases, with 12 bases remaining between them. Germline CDR1 and CDR2: DFQATT and SNEGSKA (reference sequence). The CDR3 contains 16 residues. As DNA, the CDR3 is TGCAGTGCTAGAGATCGAGCAGGCGTTAGCAATCAGCCCCAGCATTTT. It codes for CSARDRAGVSNQPQHF.

J is TRBJ2-2 and V is TRBV4-1, with D perhaps assigned TRBD1 or TRBD2 (5 bases each). V lost 4 bases, J lost 6 bases, and 18 bases lay in between. Germline V gene lookup returns CDR1 MGHRA and CDR2 YSYEKL. The CDR3 has 16 amino acids. CDR3 region: CASSLRDDPVAGELFF. In DNA form, the CDR3 reads TGCGCCAGCAGCCTTCGGGACGACCCGGTGGCCGGGGAGCTGTTTTTT.

This clonotype appeared many times. The rearrangement uses TRBV6-2 or TRBV6-3 and TRBJ1-1; D uncertain. CDR3 length: 13 residues. V was shortened by 4 bases and J by 1 base, with 7 bases between the two germline ends. CDR1 and CDR2 (germline): MNHEY, SVGEGT. CDR3 sequence reads: CASSSRENTEAFF. The CDR3 nucleotides read TGTGCCAGCAGTTCGAGGGAGAACACTGAAGCTTTCTTT.

This chain joins TRBV28 and TRBJ2-5, with TRBD2 matching 11 bases. The length of the CDR3 is 21 residues. The V and J ends lost 7 bases and 2 bases, in that order; junction bases with no gene match: 24. CDR1 and CDR2 (germline): MDHEN, SYDVKM. The DNA of the CDR3 is TGTGCCAGCACTGAAATGTGGGGTCAACTCGGACTAGCGGGTGTACAAGAGACCCAGTACTTC. Translated, it gives CASTEMWGQLGLAGVQETQYF.

This clonotype was recorded many times. This sequence joins TRBV6-5 and TRBJ1-1, with 7 bases lining up with TRBD1. The germline V gene encodes CDR1 MNHEY and CDR2 SVGAGI. There are 15 residues in the CDR3. V shed 7 bases, J shed 0 bases, and the junction held 8 bases outside the gene matches. CDR3 in DNA: TGTGCCAGCAACGCACTTACAGGGGTGAACACTGAAGCTTTCTTT. Translating it yields CASNALTGVNTEAFF.

Only a few counts were recorded for this clonotype. The chain carries TRBV4-3 and TRBJ1-1, with D perhaps matching TRBD1 (5 bases). Trimming pared 0 bases from V and 5 bases from J, leaving 13 bases between. Germline-derived CDR1 and CDR2 are LGHNA and YSLEER. This CDR3 has 15 amino acids. For the CDR3, the DNA is TGCGCCAGCAGCCAAGAAGAGGGGTCTTGGACTGAAGCTTTCTTT. Translated: CASSQEEGSWTEAFF.

There are many counts of this clonotype. J is TRBJ2-7 and V is TRBV7-8, with a tentative D call TRBD2 (5 bases). This CDR3 is 11 amino acids long. V lost 5 bases to trimming and J lost 7 bases, with 9 bases between them. The germline V gene encodes CDR1 SGHVS and CDR2 FQNEAQ. CDR3 amino acids: CASSPRGEQYF. For the CDR3, the DNA is TGTGCCAGCAGCCCCCGGGGTGAGCAGTACTTC.

This clonotype came up once. The chain uses TRBV27 and TRBJ2-7; D gene ambiguous. In germline, CDR1 is MNHEY, CDR2 SMNVEV (reference sequence). CDR3 length: 18 residues. V lost 4 bases, J lost 0 bases, and 22 bases lay in between. Written as DNA, the CDR3 is TGTGCCAGCAGTTCAAATCCTTGGCGCGGAAATATCTCCTACGAGCAGTACTTC. Its translation is CASSSNPWRGNISYEQYF.

This clonotype was recorded a few times. The V call is TRBV7-9, the J call TRBJ2-7; perhaps TRBD1 as D (6 bases). The CDR3 consists of 13 residues. Trimming cost V 5 bases and J 4 bases, with 12 bases left between them. Germline lookup yields CDR1 SEHNR and CDR2 FQNEAQ (reference sequence). Here the CDR3 reads CASSRTVPYEQYF. In DNA form, the CDR3 reads TGTGCCAGCAGCAGGACAGTCCCTTACGAGCAGTACTTC.

The chain has TRBV12-3 or TRBV12-4 and TRBJ1-1; D gene uncertain. CDR3 size: 17 residues. The germline V and J ends were trimmed by 4 bases and 2 bases, with 20 bases remaining between them. The CDR3 DNA sequence: TGTGCCAGCAGTTCTACCCACACCGGACGGAAAAACACTGAAGCTTTCTTT. It codes for CASSSTHTGRKNTEAFF.

Remarks on this clonotype: This may be a read error: a much more frequent sequence differs by one nucleotide. This sequence joins TRBV13 and TRBJ2-5; no reliable D call. This CDR3 comprises 13 residues. Germline V CDR1 and CDR2: PRHDT, FYEKMQ (reference sequence). The CDR3 DNA follows: TGTGCCAGCAGCTTAAGAGGACCCGAGACCCGGTACTTC. This codes for CASSLRGPETRYF.

This clonotype appeared many times. This chain uses TRBV4-1 with TRBJ2-7, with TRBD2 matching over 7 bases. The CDR3 sequence is 13 residues long. The trim removed 1 base at V and 6 bases at J, leaving 3 bases unmatched. The V gene's germline CDR1 is MGHRA and CDR2 YSYEKL. Written as DNA, the CDR3 is TGCGCCAGCAGCCAAGTGGGAGGGTTCGAGCAGTACTTC. The encoded protein is CASSQVGGFEQYF.